This T cell receptor beta chain was captured by sequencing in a study of blood T cell repertoires in COVID-19. CDR1 is LNHDA, CDR2 SQIVND, per germline (reference sequence). This CDR3 region has 16 residues. With 4 bases removed from V and 3 bases from J, the gap between germline ends came to 17 bases. TCRdb's copy holds only in-frame clones and misses some; the assay was immunoSEQ multiplex PCR. The sample lists about 29,000 clones; 80% to 90% were seen once. The sequence was collected from a human donor in a cohort sampled during active COVID-19. The chain joins TRBV19 to TRBJ2-3, with D possibly TRBD1 on 6 matching bases. Specimen: peripheral blood. The CDR3 DNA sequence: TGTGCCAGTAGTACCCTACAGGGTCGTCGAACAGATACGCAGTATTTT. This gives the protein CASSTLQGRRTDTQYF.